The 22 T cell receptor beta chains below were found in one sample sequenced in a study of chemoradiotherapy in HPV16-positive cancers. The table came from immunoSEQ multiplex PCR; TCRdb's copy has only in-frame clones and leaves some out. The table records a few thousand clones, 90% to 95% of them present only once. Collection took place from a patient who underwent chemoradiotherapy. These receptors were taken from a human donor with HPV-associated anogenital cancer.

The CDR3 DNA sequence: TGCAGTGCTCCGACCCCGTGGGAAGCTTTCTTT. Translating it yields CSAPTPWEAFF. The chain uses TRBV20-1 and TRBJ1-1; no clear D. From germline, CDR1 is DFQATT and CDR2 SNEGSKA (reference sequence). The CDR3 sequence is 11 residues long. Trimming removed 5 bases at V and 8 bases at J, with 12 bases between.

The genes are TRBV2 and TRBJ1-2; 7 positions agree with TRBD1. This CDR3 has 14 amino acids. The V gene's germline CDR1 is SNHLY and CDR2 FYNNEI. V dropped 9 bases and J dropped 4; count of bases not matched to a gene: 11. CDR3 sequence: CARRQGGGSYGYTF. CDR3 DNA: TGTGCCAGGAGACAGGGTGGAGGAAGCTATGGCTACACCTTC.

This chain links TRBV19 with TRBJ1-1, with 8 bases identical to TRBD1. The V and J ends lost 6 bases and 3 bases, in that order; junction bases with no gene match: 18. There are 18 residues in the CDR3. Germline V CDR1 and CDR2: LNHDA, SQIVND (reference sequence). CDR3 loop: CASRRGQGNRNMDTEAFF. The CDR3, as DNA: TGTGCCAGTAGAAGAGGACAGGGTAATCGCAATATGGACACTGAAGCTTTCTTT.

The V gene is TRBV6-6, the J gene TRBJ1-6, with a weak D call TRBD1 (5 bases). Germline V CDR1 and CDR2: MNHNY, SVGAGI (reference sequence). The CDR3 is 11 residues long. Deletions cut 6 bases from V and 12 bases from J, with 9 bases between. DNA for the CDR3: TGTGCCAGCAGCGACGGGGGACCCCTCCACTTT. Its protein product is CASSDGGPLHF.

The chain couples TRBV5-6 to TRBJ1-2, with D maybe TRBD1 (5 bases). CDR3 length equals 15 residues. Between the trimmed V and J ends, which lost 4 bases and 3 bases, there was a span of 16 bases. Germline CDR1 is SGHDT and CDR2 is YYEEEE. Here the CDR3 DNA reads TGTGCCAGCAGCGCGGTAGGGGTGCAAGACTATGGCTACACCTTC. Its protein is CASSAVGVQDYGYTF. The variable domain in full, completed from reference TRBV5-6 and TRBJ1-2, reads DAGVTQSPTHLIKTRGQQVTLRCSPKSGHDTVSWYQQALGQGPQFIFQYYEEEERQRGNFPDRFSGHQFPNYSSELNVNALLLGDSALYLCASSAVGVQDYGYTFGSGTRLTVV.

This rearrangement joins TRBV2 to TRBJ2-4; 7 bases fit TRBD1. V lost 1 base to trimming and J lost 4 bases; unmatched junction nucleotides: 4. In germline, CDR1 is SNHLY, CDR2 FYNNEI. The length of the CDR3 is 15 residues. The CDR3 sequence is CASSEVWDSKNIQYF. For the CDR3, the DNA is TGTGCCAGCAGTGAAGTTTGGGACAGTAAAAACATTCAGTACTTC. Full variable domain (remainder filled in from reference TRBV2 and TRBJ2-4): EPEVTQTPSHQVTQMGQEVILRCVPISNHLYFYWYRQILGQKVEFLVSFYNNEISEKSEIFDDQFSVERPDGSNFTLKIRSTKLEDSAMYFCASSEVWDSKNIQYFGAGTRLSVL.

This chain joins TRBV7-2 and TRBJ2-7; the D gene is possibly TRBD2 (5 bases). The germline gives CDR1 SGHTA, CDR2 FQGNSA. The germline V and J ends were trimmed by 8 bases and 0 bases, with 11 bases remaining between them. The CDR3 runs 13 residues. The CDR3 sequence: CASQDSSSYEQYF. CDR3 in DNA: TGTGCCAGCCAGGACTCTTCCTCCTACGAGCAGTACTTC.

The V call is TRBV2, the J call TRBJ1-5; D ambiguous. V lost 3 bases, J lost 0 bases, and 6 bases lay in between. Germline V CDR1 and CDR2: SNHLY, FYNNEI. There are 14 residues in the CDR3. The CDR3 protein is CASSDRDSNQPQHF. The DNA of the CDR3 is TGTGCCAGCAGTGATAGGGATAGCAATCAGCCCCAGCATTTT.

As DNA, the CDR3 is TGTGCCAGCAATCCTCTGAGGACTGAAGCTTTCTTT. Amino acids: CASNPLRTEAFF. This chain uses TRBV2 with TRBJ1-1; no clear D gene. V was clipped by 7 bases and J by 5 bases, with 11 bases between them. The CDR3 spans 12 residues. Per germline, CDR1 SNHLY and CDR2 FYNNEI. The full variable domain, its missing parts supplied by reference TRBV2 and TRBJ1-1, is EPEVTQTPSHQVTQMGQEVILRCVPISNHLYFYWYRQILGQKVEFLVSFYNNEISEKSEIFDDQFSVERPDGSNFTLKIRSTKLEDSAMYFCASNPLRTEAFFGQGTRLTVV.

This chain uses TRBV19 with TRBJ1-1; D is uncertain. Germline CDR1 reads LNHDA; CDR2 reads SQIVND (reference sequence). The CDR3 consists of 13 residues. The V end lost 1 base, the J end lost 4 bases, and 7 bases lay between the germline ends. DNA for the CDR3: TGTGCCAGTAGTATAGGGGTGGGCACTGAAGCTTTCTTT. This codes for CASSIGVGTEAFF.

J is TRBJ1-1 and V is TRBV4-1; 7 bases are a match to TRBD1. Germline V gene sequence: CDR1 MGHRA, CDR2 YSYEKL. The CDR3 extends over 12 amino acids. The V and J ends lost 5 bases and 3 bases, in that order; junction bases with no gene match: 0. This chain's CDR3 is CASSDRDTEAFF. The CDR3, as DNA: TGCGCCAGCAGCGACAGGGACACTGAAGCTTTCTTT.

The rearrangement uses TRBV7-2 and TRBJ2-5; D might be TRBD1 (6 bases). The end of the DNA is better explained by TRBJ2-7, so the J call may be wrong. This CDR3 has 14 residues. CDR1 is SGHTA and CDR2 is FQGNSA in the germline V gene. CDR3 sequence reads: CASSLGASVYEQYF. As DNA, the CDR3 is TGTGCCAGCAGCTTGGGGGCCAGCGTCTACGAGCAGTACTTC.

The chain carries TRBV30 and TRBJ2-5; D not resolved. The end of the DNA fits TRBJ2-7 better, so the J call may be wrong. This CDR3 has 13 amino acids. Germline V gives CDR1 GTSNPN, CDR2 SVGIG (reference sequence). The CDR3 nucleotides are TGTGCCTGGAGTAAAGGCAACTCCTACGAGCAGTACTTC. Its translation is CAWSKGNSYEQYF.

The J gene is TRBJ1-1, the V gene TRBV4-1; D unresolved. Per the germline V gene, CDR1 is MGHRA and CDR2 is YSYEKL. CDR3 size: 15 residues. Trimming pared 2 bases from V and 0 bases from J, leaving 10 bases between. The CDR3 nucleotides are TGCGCCAGCAGCCAATATTACCCAGTGAACACTGAAGCTTTCTTT. The encoded protein is CASSQYYPVNTEAFF.

V gene TRBV28 combines with J gene TRBJ1-5; D unclear. CDR1 and CDR2 (germline): MDHEN, SYDVKM. The CDR3 is made up of 17 amino acids. V lost 4 bases to trimming and J lost 9 bases, with 25 bases between them. CDR3 protein: CASSSSQQGSDVRPQHF. The CDR3, as DNA: TGTGCCAGCAGTTCGTCCCAACAAGGGTCCGACGTACGGCCCCAGCATTTT.

This sequence joins TRBV10-3 and TRBJ2-6; TRBD2 agrees at 7 bases. The CDR3 is 15 residues long. V dropped 8 bases and J dropped 1; count of bases not matched to a gene: 5. The germline CDR1 and CDR2 sequences are ENHRY and SYGVKD. CDR3 DNA: TGTGCCATCGGGGGAGGGGTATCTGGGGCCAACGTCCTGACTTTC. Translation gives CAIGGGVSGANVLTF.

This clone was found once. The CDR3 region is CATRTGDSYEQYF. In DNA, the CDR3 is TGTGCCACCAGAACAGGGGATAGCTACGAGCAGTACTTC. The chain uses TRBV15 and TRBJ2-7, with 7 bases matching TRBD1. V gave up 6 bases and J gave up 3 bases; unmatched junction bases: 5. The CDR3 sequence is 13 residues long. From germline, CDR1 is LNHNV and CDR2 YYDKDF (reference sequence).

The genes are TRBV25-1 and TRBJ2-7, with 14 bases identical to TRBD2. The germline V gene has CDR1 MGHDK and CDR2 SYGVNS. V trimming: 6 bases; J trimming: 6 bases; junction bases outside the gene matches: 13. The CDR3 is 17 amino acids. For the CDR3, the DNA is TGTGCCAGCAGGGGACTAGCGGGGGCCTCCCTTAGAAGCGAGCAGTACTTC. Translation gives CASRGLAGASLRSEQYF.

This sequence joins TRBV2 and TRBJ2-5; D gene uncertain. The CDR3 is 13 residues long. Deletions cut 2 bases from V and 5 bases from J, with 9 bases between. CDR1 and CDR2 (germline): SNHLY, FYNNEI. Written as DNA, the CDR3 is TGTGCCAGCAGTGAATCCCCCGGGGAGACCCAGTACTTC. Residues: CASSESPGETQYF.

The chain uses TRBV19 and TRBJ2-1; the match to TRBD2 covers 7 bases. Per the germline V gene, CDR1 is LNHDA and CDR2 is SQIVND (reference sequence). This CDR3 is built from 15 residues. The junction had 10 bases not matched to a gene; V was cut back by 4 bases and J by 7 bases. CDR3 nucleotide sequence: TGTGCCAGTAGTAGGGGGGGAGCAGGGACGAATGAGCAGTTCTTC. Encoded protein: CASSRGGAGTNEQFF.

This clone was seen a single time. The chain combines TRBV10-3 with TRBJ2-2, with 7 bases lining up with TRBD1. In germline, CDR1 is ENHRY, CDR2 SYGVKD. CDR3 length: 14 residues. The V gene end was trimmed by 4 bases and the J gene end by 4 bases; junction bases not matched to a gene: 3. The CDR3 is CAISVGQSTGELFF. The CDR3 DNA reads TGTGCCATCAGTGTGGGACAGAGCACCGGGGAGCTGTTTTTT.

The V and J genes are TRBV6-6 and TRBJ1-5; a weak D match, TRBD1 (5 bases). This CDR3 spans 16 amino acids. V lost 0 bases and J lost 0, with 9 bases in between. CDR1 is MNHNY, CDR2 SVGAGI, per germline (reference sequence). The CDR3 reads CASSYSGVNSNQPQHF. The CDR3 region has the DNA TGTGCCAGCAGTTACTCGGGGGTAAATAGCAATCAGCCCCAGCATTTT.